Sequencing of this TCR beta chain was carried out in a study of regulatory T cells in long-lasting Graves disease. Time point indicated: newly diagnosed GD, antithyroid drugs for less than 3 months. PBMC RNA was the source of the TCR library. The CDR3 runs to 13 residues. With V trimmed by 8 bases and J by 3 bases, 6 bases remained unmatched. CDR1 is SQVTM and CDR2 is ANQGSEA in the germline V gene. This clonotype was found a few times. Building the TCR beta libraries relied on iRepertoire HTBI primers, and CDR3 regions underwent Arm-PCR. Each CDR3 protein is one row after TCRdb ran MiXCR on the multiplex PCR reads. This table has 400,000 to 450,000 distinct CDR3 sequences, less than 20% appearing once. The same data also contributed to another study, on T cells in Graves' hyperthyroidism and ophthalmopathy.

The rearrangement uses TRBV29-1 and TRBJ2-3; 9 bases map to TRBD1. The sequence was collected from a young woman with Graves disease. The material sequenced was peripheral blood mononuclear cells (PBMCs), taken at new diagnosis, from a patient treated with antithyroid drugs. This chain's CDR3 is CSFGQGLTDTQYF. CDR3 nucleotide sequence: TGCAGCTTCGGACAGGGGTTAACAGATACGCAGTATTTT.